A single sample gave rise to the 14 T cell receptor beta chains below, sequenced in a study of T cells in Graves' hyperthyroidism and ophthalmopathy. Amplified TCR beta CDR3 regions derived from RNA transcripts. Researchers ran a first-round RT-PCR on the TCR CDR3 using the HTBI primer set. TCRdb re-derived calls from the multiplex PCR reads in MiXCR, one entry per CDR3 protein. Of hundreds of thousands of distinct CDR3 sequences listed, under 20% are singletons. Sequenced: blood. The source is a woman under 30 with Graves' ophthalmopathy.

The V and J genes are TRBV20-1 and TRBJ1-5, with 7 bases fitting TRBD1. V lost 0 bases, J lost 0 bases, and 14 bases stayed unmatched. CDR1 and CDR2 (germline): DFQATT, SNEGSKA (reference sequence). The CDR3 is made up of 19 amino acids. The CDR3 DNA sequence: TGCAGTGCTAGAGAGCAGCAGGGGGTGTCACCTCTTAGCAATCAGCCCCAGCATTTT. The encoded protein is CSAREQQGVSPLSNQPQHF.

This clonotype was seen at least ten times. The chain has TRBV7-9 and TRBJ1-2, with D tentatively TRBD1 (6 bases). Between the trimmed V and J ends, which lost 3 bases and 6 bases, there was a span of 20 bases. The CDR3 is 16 amino acids. Germline-derived CDR1 and CDR2 are SEHNR and FQNEAQ (reference sequence). The CDR3 DNA follows: TGTGCCAGCAGCTTGGTGGGGGCAGACGGACGTGATGGCTACACCTTC. This translates into CASSLVGADGRDGYTF.

V gene TRBV30 combines with J gene TRBJ2-5, with 7 bases matching TRBD1. The CDR3 contains 14 residues. From germline, CDR1 is GTSNPN and CDR2 SVGIG (reference sequence). J lost 2 bases, V lost 3 bases, and 6 bases had no gene match. The CDR3 sequence is CAWSGTAHQETQYF. Written as DNA, the CDR3 is TGTGCCTGGAGCGGGACAGCCCATCAAGAGACCCAGTACTTC.

A few counts support this clonotype. The V gene is TRBV20-1, the J gene TRBJ1-6; maybe TRBD1 (5 bases). V lost 0 bases, J lost 0 bases, and 18 bases lay in between. CDR1 is DFQATT, CDR2 SNEGSKA, per germline (reference sequence). CDR3 length equals 19 residues. CDR3: CSARDHLTVLSSYNSPLHF. In nucleotides, the CDR3 is TGCAGTGCTAGAGATCACTTGACAGTCCTTAGCTCCTATAATTCACCCCTCCACTTT.

In this sample, this clonotype turned up many times. The chain uses TRBV11-3 and TRBJ2-5, with no clear D. CDR1 is SGHNT, CDR2 YENEEA, per germline. CDR3 length: 12 residues. The germline V and J ends were trimmed by 5 bases and 9 bases, with 13 bases remaining between them. The CDR3 loop is CASSHATGSQYF. In DNA, the CDR3 is TGTGCCAGCAGCCATGCAACGGGTTCCCAGTACTTC. The full variable domain, in which reference TRBV11-3 and TRBJ2-5 provide the parts outside the CDR3, is EAGVVQSPRYKIIEKKQPVAFWCNPISGHNTLYWYLQNLGQGPELLIRYENEEAVDDSQLPKDRFSAERLKGVDSTLKIQPAELGDSAVYLCASSHATGSQYFGPGTRLLVL.

Ten or more counts support this clonotype. The chain is built from TRBV5-1 and TRBJ1-4, with 7 bases lining up with TRBD1. The CDR3 is 16 residues long. After removal of 4 bases from V and 1 base from J, the junction contained 7 bases not matched to a gene. Germline V lookup: CDR1 SGHRS, CDR2 YFSETQ. CDR3 protein: CASSPVTGITNEKLFF. The DNA of the CDR3 is TGCGCCAGCAGCCCGGTGACAGGGATAACTAATGAAAAACTGTTTTTT.

CDR3 in amino acids: CASSPGGTSGRRNEQYF. Here the CDR3 DNA reads TGTGCCAGCAGCCCGGGGGGGACTAGCGGGAGGCGGAACGAGCAGTACTTC. The V and J genes are TRBV7-9 and TRBJ2-7; 15 bases fit TRBD2. The germline V gene encodes CDR1 SEHNR and CDR2 FQNEAQ (reference sequence). The CDR3 length is 17 residues. V lost 5 bases, J lost 5 bases, and 10 bases stayed unmatched.

The rearrangement links TRBV9 to TRBJ2-1, with D perhaps matching TRBD1 or TRBD2 (5 bases each). V gave up 2 bases and J gave up 9 bases, with 18 bases separating them. Germline V gives CDR1 SGDLS, CDR2 YYNGEE. There are 15 residues in the CDR3. For the CDR3, the DNA is TGTGCCAGCAGCGTCGATCCTAGCAGGCAGGGTGAGCAGTTCTTC. Its translation: CASSVDPSRQGEQFF.

This clonotype was counted between two and nine times. The chain joins TRBV4-1 to TRBJ2-3, with D unclear. CDR3 length: 13 amino acids. CDR1 MGHRA and CDR2 YSYEKL come from the germline V gene. Deletions cut 0 bases from V and 4 bases from J, with 5 bases between. CDR3 loop: CASSQEGPDTQYF. The CDR3 DNA is TGCGCCAGCAGCCAAGAAGGACCAGATACGCAGTATTTT.

This clonotype was recorded many times. The genes are TRBV28 and TRBJ2-1; D gene ambiguous. The CDR3 is 14 residues long. Trimming stripped 2 bases from V and 2 bases from J, with 7 bases between. Germline lookup yields CDR1 MDHEN and CDR2 SYDVKM. The CDR3 DNA reads as TGTGCCAGCAGTTTACGGGCGACCTACAATGAGCAGTTCTTC. Translation: CASSLRATYNEQFF.

About this clonotype: Possible read error: a much larger clone is one base away. The chain couples TRBV7-3 to TRBJ1-2, with TRBD1 matching over 7 bases. The CDR3 runs to 14 residues. In germline, CDR1 is SGHTA, CDR2 FQGTGA. CDR3 loop: CANSFSGGGYGYTF. The CDR3 DNA follows: TGTGCCAACAGCTTTTCAGGGGGTGGCTATGGCTACACCTTC. Full variable domain (rest looked up from reference TRBV7-3 and TRBJ1-2): GAGVSQTPSNKVTEKGKYVELRCDPISGHTALYWYRQSLGQGPEFLIYFQGTGAADDSGLPNDRFFAVRPEGSVSTLKIQRTERGDSAVYLCANSFSGGGYGYTFGSGTRLTVV.

The chain combines TRBV6-1 with TRBJ2-5; D perhaps matches TRBD2 (6 bases). The CDR3 length is 13 residues. Trimming removed 11 bases at V and 2 bases at J, with 15 bases between. CDR1 is MNHNS, CDR2 SASEGT, per germline. CDR3 protein: CAGGAAWQETQYF. CDR3 DNA: TGTGCCGGCGGGGCCGCGTGGCAAGAGACCCAGTACTTC.

The chain is built from TRBV4-1 and TRBJ2-1; D is possibly TRBD1 (6 bases). The CDR3 sequence is 16 residues long. The V gene lost 0 bases and the J gene lost 5 bases, with 14 bases spanning the gap. Germline-derived CDR1 and CDR2 are MGHRA and YSYEKL. The CDR3 nucleotides read TGCGCCAGCAGCCAAGATAGGGGGATGGCAAACAATGAGCAGTTCTTC. Its translation is CASSQDRGMANNEQFF.

The table lists this clonotype with many counts. The rearrangement links TRBV27 to TRBJ2-1; the D gene is possibly TRBD1 (6 bases). This CDR3 is 14 amino acids long. The germline V and J ends were trimmed by 8 bases and 2 bases, with 13 bases remaining between them. Germline V gene lookup returns CDR1 MNHEY and CDR2 SMNVEV (reference sequence). The CDR3 region has the DNA TGTGCCAGCCACTCAGGGGAAACCTACAATGAGCAGTTCTTC. This gives the protein CASHSGETYNEQFF.